The T cell receptor beta chain under discussion was sequenced for a study of tumor-infiltrating lymphocytes in primary liver carcinoma. Study-wide context: Sequencing of the samples generated roughly 3.5 to 7.5 million productive TCRbeta reads, with similar yields across tissue types.

The CDR3 covers 15 residues. Germline V gene sequence: CDR1 MNHNY, CDR2 SVGAGI (reference sequence). The junction had 7 bases not matched to a gene; V was cut back by 6 bases and J by 1 base. This clonotype was seen repeatedly, ten times or more. Co-extraction of RNA and DNA was performed on about 19-32 mg of unsorted bulk tissue. Each participant had primary liver carcinoma, and surgical resection was the treatment. Patients were treatment-naive with chronic HBV infection. TCR beta cDNA was made from 450 to 550 ng total RNA with a constant-region primer. Three nested multiplex PCR rounds of slightly modified ARM-PCR generated TCR beta libraries. Forward primers for TRBV1-TRBV30 and a C-beta reverse primer served the first two PCR rounds, at 10 cycles each. TCRdb re-called the multiplex PCR reads with MiXCR, one entry per CDR3 protein. The top ten clones hold roughly 30% of a sample with some 95,000 distinct CDR3 sequences, roughly 70% of them seen once.

This TCR came from a man aged 35 to 55 with primary liver carcinoma and hepatitis B virus infection. Sequencing input: tumor-adjacent normal liver tissue. The chain is built from TRBV6-6 and TRBJ2-3, with 7 bases identical to TRBD1. Written as DNA, the CDR3 is TGTGCCAGCAGCTTCATCGGACAGGGCACAGATACGCAGTATTTT. It translates to CASSFIGQGTDTQYF.